The 20 T cell receptor beta chains in this list originate from one sample, sequenced in a study of response to subunit inactivated influenza vaccine. TCRdb re-called the RT-PCR reads through MiXCR, storing one row per CDR3 protein. The sample holds about 170,000 distinct CDR3 sequences; about 12% are singletons and the top ten take 25% to 30%. The data also belong to a second study, concerning T cells expressing NK-cell markers. That report adds: TCR beta libraries carry UMIs added by 5'RACE template switching.

The source material was CD8+ T cells sorted from PBMCs, sampled 12 days after vaccination. All receptors derive from a man aged 50 to 60 who received an inactivated influenza vaccine.

The genes are TRBV28 and TRBJ2-5; D is possibly TRBD1 (6 bases). Trimming cost V 5 bases and J 1 base, with 11 bases left between them. Per germline, CDR1 MDHEN and CDR2 SYDVKM. The CDR3 is made up of 14 amino acids. CDR3 DNA sequence: TGTGCCAGCAGTGCCCGGACAGTCCAAGAGACCCAGTACTTC. This translates into CASSARTVQETQYF. Based on the CDR3 plus reference TRBV28 and TRBJ2-5, the full variable domain is DVKVTQSSRYLVKRTGEKVFLECVQDMDHENMFWYRQDPGLGLRLIYFSYDVKMKEKGDIPEGYSVSREKKERFSLILESASTNQTSMYLCASSARTVQETQYFGPGTRLLVL.

This clonotype came up a few times. V gene TRBV4-3 combines with J gene TRBJ2-2; D perhaps matches TRBD2 (5 bases). The CDR3 length is 13 residues. Trimming removed 1 base from V and 6 bases from J, with 6 bases in between. Germline V gene lookup returns CDR1 LGHNA and CDR2 YSLEER. The CDR3 is CASSQGLPGELFF. DNA for the CDR3: TGCGCCAGCAGCCAAGGACTACCCGGGGAGCTGTTTTTT.

Only a few counts were recorded for this clonotype. The chain joins TRBV10-3 to TRBJ2-5, with D perhaps matching TRBD1 (5 bases). Trimming shortened V by 0 bases and J by 1 base, and 9 bases separated the two germline ends. Germline values: CDR1 ENHRY, CDR2 SYGVKD. The CDR3 length is 15 residues. CDR3 DNA: TGTGCCATCAGTGAGTCGCGACAGCCCCAAGAGACCCAGTACTTC. It yields the protein CAISESRQPQETQYF.

The CDR3 DNA reads as TGTGCCTGGTCCCCCCAACACTACAATGAGCAGTTCTTC. Protein: CAWSPQHYNEQFF. This chain links TRBV30 with TRBJ2-1; D not certain. The CDR3 has 13 residues. Trimming removed 5 bases from V and 3 bases from J, with 11 bases in between. Germline assignment: CDR1 GTSNPN and CDR2 SVGIG (reference sequence).

The sample holds a few counts of this clonotype. The J gene is TRBJ1-4, the V gene TRBV7-8; TRBD1 aligns across 10 bases. Germline lookup yields CDR1 SGHVS and CDR2 FQNEAQ. The CDR3 has 14 amino acids. V shed 5 bases, J shed 8 bases, and the junction held 5 bases outside the gene matches. The DNA of the CDR3 is TGTGCCAGCAGCCGCCTGGGACAGGGGGAAAAACTGTTTTTT. This codes for CASSRLGQGEKLFF.

This rearrangement joins TRBV2 to TRBJ2-5; 10 positions match TRBD2. The germline V gene encodes CDR1 SNHLY and CDR2 FYNNEI. V shed 6 bases, J shed 1 base, and the junction held 14 bases outside the gene matches. The CDR3 is 18 residues long. CDR3 sequence reads: CASSSRGGASGGQETQYF. CDR3 nucleotides: TGTGCCAGCAGCTCCCGCGGGGGGGCTAGCGGGGGCCAAGAGACCCAGTACTTC. Variable domain in full (rest from reference TRBV2 and TRBJ2-5): EPEVTQTPSHQVTQMGQEVILRCVPISNHLYFYWYRQILGQKVEFLVSFYNNEISEKSEIFDDQFSVERPDGSNFTLKIRSTKLEDSAMYFCASSSRGGASGGQETQYFGPGTRLLVL.

This clonotype was detected many times. The chain combines TRBV12-3 or TRBV12-4 with TRBJ2-7, with a tentative D call TRBD2 (5 bases). CDR3 length equals 13 residues. V was trimmed by 0 bases and J by 4 bases, leaving 7 bases between them. The CDR3 DNA sequence: TGTGCCAGCAGTTTAGCGCCGGGGTACGAGCAGTACTTC. Encoded protein: CASSLAPGYEQYF.

This clonotype was seen a handful of times. The chain joins TRBV29-1 to TRBJ1-2; maybe TRBD1 (6 bases). Germline lookup yields CDR1 SQVTM and CDR2 ANQGSEA. The V gene lost 0 bases and the J gene lost 6 bases, with 11 bases spanning the gap. The CDR3 runs 13 residues. The CDR3 reads CSVEDPGGNGYTF. The CDR3 DNA sequence: TGCAGCGTTGAAGATCCGGGGGGCAATGGCTACACCTTC.

The chain has TRBV7-2 and TRBJ2-1; 9 bases are shared with TRBD1. The germline CDR1 and CDR2 sequences are SGHTA and FQGNSA. Trimming at V came to 4 bases and at J to 6 bases, leaving 10 bases not matched to a gene. This CDR3 has 16 amino acids. In DNA, the CDR3 is TGTGCCAGCAGCTCTCCGGGACAGGGAGTTGGCAATGAGCAGTTCTTC. Its protein product is CASSSPGQGVGNEQFF.

The chain links TRBV11-1 to TRBJ2-7; TRBD2 matches 10 bases. The ends lost 5 bases at V and 2 bases at J; junction bases unmatched: 12. The CDR3 spans 17 residues. Per the germline V gene, CDR1 is SGHAT and CDR2 is FQDESV (reference sequence). Here the CDR3 DNA reads TGTGCCAGCAGCCCATACCCGAGCGGGGGGGCTACCTACGAGCAGTACTTC. Encoded protein: CASSPYPSGGATYEQYF.

The chain is built from TRBV7-9 and TRBJ2-4; TRBD2 matches 9 bases. The germline V gene encodes CDR1 SEHNR and CDR2 FQNEAQ (reference sequence). The V gene end was trimmed by 4 bases and the J gene end by 6 bases; junction bases not matched to a gene: 10. CDR3 length: 16 amino acids. The CDR3, as DNA: TGTGCCAGCAGCTCATCCGGGACTAGCTCTGGAAACATTCAGTACTTC. This translates into CASSSSGTSSGNIQYF.

The gene calls are TRBV7-9 and TRBJ2-5; TRBD2 matches 8 bases. This CDR3 region has 14 residues. V shed 5 bases and J 4 bases; nucleotides not matched to a gene: 6. Looked up from germline, CDR1 is SEHNR and CDR2 is FQNEAQ (reference sequence). CDR3 residues: CASSLGTRPETQYF. The CDR3, as DNA: TGTGCCAGCAGCCTGGGGACTAGGCCAGAGACCCAGTACTTC.

The V gene is TRBV20-1, the J gene TRBJ2-7; D might be TRBD1 (5 bases). V gave up 6 bases and J gave up 2 bases, with 26 bases separating them. The CDR3 sequence is 17 residues long. Germline lookup yields CDR1 DFQATT and CDR2 SNEGSKA (reference sequence). CDR3 loop: CSAQAVMSRADAYEQYF. CDR3 sequence (DNA): TGCAGTGCGCAGGCCGTGATGTCCAGGGCTGATGCCTACGAGCAGTACTTC.

This clonotype was observed many times. CDR3 residues: CASSLTRQTSGYNEQFF. Written as DNA, the CDR3 is TGTGCCAGCAGCTTAACCCGACAGACTAGCGGTTACAATGAGCAGTTCTTC. This chain joins TRBV11-2 and TRBJ2-1; 9 bases fit TRBD2. CDR1 is SGHAT, CDR2 FQNNGV, per germline. This CDR3 region has 17 residues. With V trimmed by 2 bases and J by 4 bases, 9 bases remained unmatched.

J is TRBJ2-7 and V is TRBV9; TRBD1 aligns across 10 bases. The CDR3 is made up of 15 amino acids. Germline V gene sequence: CDR1 SGDLS, CDR2 YYNGEE. The J segment lost 4 bases and the V segment lost 0 bases, leaving 4 bases of the junction unmatched. CDR3 region: CASSVGRDRGYEQYF. CDR3 nucleotides: TGTGCCAGCAGCGTAGGACGGGACAGGGGTTACGAGCAGTACTTC.

This clonotype was recorded at least ten times. The chain links TRBV5-1 to TRBJ1-1; no firm D call. Germline CDR1 SGHRS, CDR2 YFSETQ. This CDR3 contains 12 residues. Trimming stripped 3 bases from V and 4 bases from J, with 7 bases between. CDR3 DNA sequence: TGCGCCAGCAGCTGGGTCGGCACTGAAGCTTTCTTT. It encodes CASSWVGTEAFF.

This chain uses TRBV24-1 with TRBJ2-6, with 7 bases fitting TRBD1. V lost 3 bases and J lost 2; bases outside the gene matches: 3. The germline V gene encodes CDR1 KGHDR and CDR2 SFDVKD. The CDR3 contains 16 residues. CDR3 sequence (DNA): TGTGCCACCAGTGATAGACAGGGTGCTGGGGCCAACGTCCTGACTTTC. Its protein is CATSDRQGAGANVLTF.

This clonotype was observed a few times. The chain employs TRBV15 and TRBJ2-2, with no clear D. V dropped 9 bases and J dropped 4 bases, with 12 bases sitting between them. The CDR3 covers 13 residues. The germline CDR1 and CDR2 sequences are LNHNV and YYDKDF (reference sequence). The CDR3, as DNA: TGTGCCACTCGTAGGGTCACCACCGGGGAGCTGTTTTTT. Translating gives CATRRVTTGELFF.

This clonotype was recorded a few times. The chain employs TRBV6-1 and TRBJ2-7; D not resolved. There are 14 residues in the CDR3. V was clipped by 8 bases and J by 0 bases, with 14 bases between them. Germline CDR1 reads MNHNS; CDR2 reads SASEGT. The CDR3 DNA reads as TGTGCCAGCGGCAAAACATATGCCTCCTACGAGCAGTACTTC. Encoded protein: CASGKTYASYEQYF.

This clonotype has only one observation. The chain combines TRBV27 with TRBJ2-7; D is unclear. Germline CDR1 reads MNHEY; CDR2 reads SMNVEV (reference sequence). The CDR3 length is 14 residues. The V gene lost 2 bases and the J gene lost 7 bases, with 15 bases spanning the gap. The CDR3 nucleotides are TGTGCCAGCAGTTTACGCAGGCACGATGGGGAGCAGTACTTC. This encodes CASSLRRHDGEQYF.